This T cell receptor beta chain was retrieved from a study of T cells expressing NK-cell markers. Synthesis of TCR beta cDNA relied on 5'RACE template switching carrying UMIs. Reanalyzing the 5' RACE reads, TCRdb keeps one entry per CDR3 protein, without DNA. The table lists 500,000 or so distinct CDR3 sequences. Germline V gene data show CDR1 as MNHEY and CDR2 as SMNVEV (reference sequence). This CDR3 is 15 amino acids long. This chain joins TRBV27 and TRBJ2-1; as DNA is missing, the TRBD2 call by TCRdb cannot be tested. The receptor's source is a man younger than 30 in good health. Source material: blood T cells: a sorted CD56 or NKG2C T cell subset, CD4+ or CD8+ T cells, or bulk PBMC T cells (not recorded which). The CDR3 sequence: CASRKGTSGYNEQFF.